Below, 15 T cell receptor beta chains from the same sample are listed, as sequenced in a study of T-cell reconstitution after alpha-beta-depleted transplantation in children. Unique molecular identifiers were incorporated during preparation of the TCRbeta library. MiXCR, applied by TCRdb to the PCR reads, yields one record per CDR3 protein. The data hold roughly 500,000 distinct CDR3 sequences, with around an eighth observed a single time. Sequenced here: PBMCs from the stem cell graft donor, sampled from the stem cell graft. The receptors were sampled from a human donor who donated a stem cell graft to a child with combined immunodeficiency.

This clonotype was seen repeatedly, ten times or more. The chain has TRBV4-2 and TRBJ2-1; 7 bases map to TRBD2. The CDR3 loop spans 12 amino acids. After removal of 2 bases from V and 9 bases from J, the junction contained 1 base not matched to a gene. CDR1 is LGHNA and CDR2 is YNFKEQ in the germline V gene. This CDR3 reads CASSQPGGEQFF. In nucleotides, the CDR3 is TGTGCCAGCAGCCAACCGGGAGGTGAGCAGTTCTTC.

This clonotype was seen repeatedly, ten times or more. The chain links TRBV5-1 to TRBJ2-7; D is uncertain. This CDR3 comprises 14 residues. V was clipped by 4 bases and J by 3 bases, with 14 bases between them. Germline V gene sequence: CDR1 SGHRS, CDR2 YFSETQ. Here the CDR3 reads CASSVSGSFYEQYF. As DNA, the CDR3 is TGCGCCAGCAGCGTGTCTGGGTCCTTCTACGAGCAGTACTTC.

This clonotype was recorded many times. The chain carries TRBV4-2 and TRBJ2-4, with 7 positions matching TRBD2. The CDR3 loop spans 15 amino acids. The germline V gene has CDR1 LGHNA and CDR2 YNFKEQ. V lost 5 bases to trimming and J lost 2 bases; unmatched junction nucleotides: 6. The DNA of the CDR3 is TGTGCCAGCAGCGAGCCGGGGGGAACCAAAAACATTCAGTACTTC. It codes for CASSEPGGTKNIQYF.

The genes are TRBV5-1 and TRBJ2-3, with 7 bases matching TRBD2. After removal of 3 bases from V and 3 bases from J, the junction contained 7 bases not matched to a gene. CDR1 is SGHRS and CDR2 is YFSETQ in the germline V gene. The CDR3 runs 15 residues. As DNA, the CDR3 is TGCGCCAGCAGCTGGACTAGGGGCAATACAGATACGCAGTATTTT. Translation: CASSWTRGNTDTQYF.

This chain connects TRBV29-1 to TRBJ2-3, with 10 bases that match TRBD2. The CDR3 is made up of 14 amino acids. Looked up from germline, CDR1 is SQVTM and CDR2 is ANQGSEA. The DNA of the CDR3 is TGCAGTTTATCCCTAGCGGGGGACACAGATACGCAGTATTTT. Its translation: CSLSLAGDTDTQYF.

The rearrangement uses TRBV6-2 or TRBV6-3 and TRBJ2-1, with 13 bases matching TRBD2. The germline V gene encodes CDR1 MNHEY and CDR2 SVGEGT. CDR3 length: 17 amino acids. The J segment lost 6 bases and the V segment lost 3 bases, leaving 8 bases of the junction unmatched. The CDR3 sequence: CASSYGRTSGRINEQFF. The CDR3 DNA is TGTGCCAGCAGTTATGGGAGGACTAGCGGGAGAATCAATGAGCAGTTCTTC.

CDR3 sequence reads: CAWRTVYGYTF. The DNA of the CDR3 is TGTGCCTGGAGGACAGTATACGGCTACACCTTC. The chain is built from TRBV30 and TRBJ1-2, with a weak D call TRBD1 (5 bases). V lost 3 bases, J lost 8 bases, and 10 bases lay in between. The CDR3 has 11 amino acids. Germline CDR1 reads GTSNPN; CDR2 reads SVGIG (reference sequence).

This clonotype has just a few counts. The rearrangement links TRBV20-1 to TRBJ2-5; 11 bases line up with TRBD2. CDR1 and CDR2 (germline): DFQATT, SNEGSKA (reference sequence). This CDR3 has 16 residues. V trimming: 3 bases; J trimming: 4 bases; junction bases outside the gene matches: 10. The CDR3 region is CSASGASGRSVETQYF. DNA for the CDR3: TGCAGTGCTAGCGGAGCTAGCGGGAGGAGCGTAGAGACCCAGTACTTC.

The chain is built from TRBV12-5 and TRBJ2-1; no clear D gene. The CDR3 runs 17 residues. V lost 0 bases to trimming and J lost 0 bases, with 12 bases between them. The germline V gene encodes CDR1 LGHNT and CDR2 FRNRAP. The CDR3 reads CASGLVMGLSSYNEQFF. As DNA, the CDR3 is TGTGCTAGTGGTTTGGTAATGGGGTTAAGCTCCTACAATGAGCAGTTCTTC.

V gene TRBV11-1 combines with J gene TRBJ2-1, with 7 bases identical to TRBD2. V was clipped by 4 bases and J by 4 bases; unmatched bases: 16. The germline V gene encodes CDR1 SGHAT and CDR2 FQDESV (reference sequence). This CDR3 spans 18 amino acids. In nucleotides, the CDR3 is TGTGCCAGCAGCTCGACCGACAGTGGGAGGGCCCCTTACAATGAGCAGTTCTTC. Protein product: CASSSTDSGRAPYNEQFF.

This clonotype occurred a few times. V gene TRBV12-3 or TRBV12-4 combines with J gene TRBJ1-2; no reliable D call. V gave up 3 bases and J gave up 4 bases, with 9 bases separating them. CDR3 length equals 13 residues. CDR3 coding DNA: TGTGCCAGCAGTTTCAACAGCTTCTATGGCTACACCTTC. This translates into CASSFNSFYGYTF.

This clonotype was detected only a few times. The rearrangement joins TRBV30 to TRBJ1-3; 8 nucleotides agree with TRBD1. CDR3 length equals 14 residues. The V gene end was trimmed by 0 bases and the J gene end by 2 bases; junction bases not matched to a gene: 0. Per the germline V gene, CDR1 is GTSNPN and CDR2 is SVGIG (reference sequence). The CDR3 here is CAWSVQGAGNTIYF. In DNA form, the CDR3 reads TGTGCCTGGAGTGTACAGGGGGCTGGAAACACCATATATTTT.

The gene calls are TRBV3-1 and TRBJ1-1, with unresolved D. The V gene's germline CDR1 is LGHDT and CDR2 YNNKEL (reference sequence). V was clipped by 1 base and J by 1 base, with 4 bases between them. The CDR3 loop spans 13 amino acids. The CDR3 here is CASSQGANTEAFF. The CDR3 nucleotides read TGTGCCAGCAGCCAAGGAGCGAACACTGAAGCTTTCTTT.

This chain connects TRBV12-3 or TRBV12-4 to TRBJ2-1; 8 bases agree with TRBD2. This CDR3 contains 16 residues. V lost 7 bases, J lost 3 bases, and 11 bases stayed unmatched. The CDR3 region has the DNA TGTGCCAGCACCATGGGACTAGGGGCGCGCTACAATGAGCAGTTCTTC. Its protein product is CASTMGLGARYNEQFF.

The chain combines TRBV5-1 with TRBJ2-3, with 12 bases fitting TRBD2. V shed 0 bases and J 5 bases; nucleotides not matched to a gene: 7. This CDR3 contains 17 residues. Per germline, CDR1 SGHRS and CDR2 YFSETQ. CDR3 region: CASSLVLAGGPRDTQYF. CDR3 DNA: TGCGCCAGCAGCTTGGTGCTAGCGGGGGGGCCGCGAGATACGCAGTATTTT.